A single sample is the source of the 15 T cell receptor beta chains below, sequenced in a study of cytomegalovirus exposure and HLA in healthy donors. Amplification used 60 Vbeta primers and 13 Jbeta primers. TCRdb keeps only in-frame clones here, not all; method: immunoSEQ multiplex PCR. Its listing shows 80,000 to 100,000 clones. Input material: PBMCs. The receptors stem from a man over 45 in good health and CMV-seropositive.

The chain joins TRBV19 to TRBJ1-1; 8 nucleotides line up with TRBD1. V shed 5 bases, J shed 2 bases, and the junction held 7 bases outside the gene matches. The CDR3 runs 15 residues. CDR1 and CDR2 from the germline V gene are LNHDA and SQIVND (reference sequence). This CDR3 reads CASSLGTGGNTEAFF. CDR3 sequence (DNA): TGTGCCAGTAGTCTAGGGACAGGTGGTAACACTGAAGCTTTCTTT.

The J gene is TRBJ2-3, the V gene TRBV27, with TRBD2 identical over 7 bases. V shed 2 bases and J 4 bases; nucleotides not matched to a gene: 3. This CDR3 is 14 amino acids long. In germline, CDR1 is MNHEY, CDR2 SMNVEV (reference sequence). The CDR3 is CASSLPSGADTQYF. The CDR3 DNA sequence: TGTGCCAGCAGTTTACCCAGCGGGGCAGATACGCAGTATTTT.

CDR3 DNA: TGTGCCAGCAGGGGACAGGGAAACTACACCTTC. Protein product: CASRGQGNYTF. This sequence joins TRBV7-2 and TRBJ1-2; 9 bases map to TRBD1. Germline V lookup: CDR1 SGHTA, CDR2 FQGNSA. Losses at the gene ends were 6 bases for V and 10 bases for J; bases not matched to a gene: 3. The CDR3 has 11 residues.

The chain recombines TRBV6-1 with TRBJ2-5; no definite D call. Trimming took 6 bases from V and 5 from J, leaving 13 bases between them. Germline V gene sequence: CDR1 MNHNS, CDR2 SASEGT. There are 13 residues in the CDR3. The CDR3 loop reads CASSIMAEETQYF. DNA of the CDR3: TGTGCCAGCAGCATAATGGCGGAGGAGACCCAGTACTTC.

The chain carries TRBV5-1 and TRBJ2-5; D is possibly TRBD1 (5 bases). Germline V lookup: CDR1 SGHRS, CDR2 YFSETQ. Trimming shortened V by 4 bases and J by 1 base, and 17 bases separated the two germline ends. The CDR3 is made up of 16 amino acids. The chain's CDR3 is CASSKEPQGSQETQYF. CDR3 DNA: TGCGCCAGCAGCAAAGAGCCCCAGGGATCCCAAGAGACCCAGTACTTC.

In regard to this clone: Germline and junction disagree at one end, which may indicate a read error. The chain combines TRBV7-3 with TRBJ2-7, with 7 positions matching TRBD1. This CDR3 is 12 amino acids long. Per germline, CDR1 SGHTA and CDR2 FQGTGA. This chain's CDR3 is CASSPQGDELYF. CDR3 in DNA: TGTGCCAGCAGCCCTCAGGGGGACGAGCTGTACTTC. Drawing the rest from reference TRBV7-3 and TRBJ2-7, the complete variable domain is GAGVSQTPSNKVTEKGKYVELRCDPISGHTALYWYRQSLGQGPEFLIYFQGTGAADDSGLPNDRFFAVRPEGSVSTLKIQRTERGDSAVYLCASSPQGDELYFGPGTRLTVT.

The J gene is TRBJ1-1, the V gene TRBV6-6, with TRBD1 identical over 7 bases. Germline loops: CDR1 MNHNY, CDR2 SVGAGI (reference sequence). The J segment lost 3 bases and the V segment lost 5 bases, leaving 6 bases of the junction unmatched. This CDR3 spans 14 amino acids. The CDR3, as DNA: TGTGCCAGCAGTGAGGACAGGAGGTACACTGAAGCTTTCTTT. This translates into CASSEDRRYTEAFF.

The V and J genes are TRBV9 and TRBJ2-1; weak D call: TRBD1 (6 bases). The germline gives CDR1 SGDLS, CDR2 YYNGEE. The V gene lost 7 bases and the J gene lost 13 bases, with 21 bases spanning the gap. CDR3 length equals 13 residues. CDR3 sequence (DNA): TGTGCCAGCGGCCCCCCCCAAGGACAGATACAGTTCTTC. It yields the protein CASGPPQGQIQFF.

The chain uses TRBV4-2 and TRBJ1-2; D may be TRBD1 (6 bases). V was pared by 3 bases and J by 1 base, with 21 bases between. The CDR3 has 18 amino acids. Germline V gene sequence: CDR1 LGHNA, CDR2 YNFKEQ. Here the CDR3 reads CASSHLGQDFLLNYGYTF. CDR3 coding DNA: TGTGCCAGCAGCCACTTGGGACAAGACTTCCTTCTTAACTATGGCTACACCTTC.

The rearrangement uses TRBV5-1 and TRBJ2-2; D might be TRBD2 (5 bases). The CDR3 consists of 17 residues. The germline CDR1 and CDR2 sequences are SGHRS and YFSETQ. Trimming stripped 0 bases from V and 3 bases from J, with 15 bases between. The CDR3 DNA reads as TGCGCCAGCAGCTTGGCCGGGGTAGCGTATTACACCGGGGAGCTGTTTTTT. Residues: CASSLAGVAYYTGELFF.

The V and J genes are TRBV5-5 and TRBJ1-2, with D possibly TRBD1 on 6 matching bases. Germline assignment: CDR1 SGHKS and CDR2 YYEKEE (reference sequence). This CDR3 comprises 16 residues. Trimming took off 2 bases at V and 3 bases at J, with 17 bases between the two ends. CDR3 in DNA: TGTGCCAGCAGCTTCACCACCAGGGGATTGCACTATGGCTACACCTTC. Residues: CASSFTTRGLHYGYTF.

The chain is built from TRBV6-5 and TRBJ1-5; 8 bases are a match to TRBD1. Germline V gives CDR1 MNHEY, CDR2 SVGAGI. V lost 5 bases and J lost 7; bases outside the gene matches: 10. CDR3 length: 15 residues. CDR3 bases: TGTGCCAGCAGTCGGACAGGGAGAGGGGGACAGCCCCAGCATTTT. Translated, it gives CASSRTGRGGQPQHF.

The V call is TRBV7-6, the J call TRBJ2-5; D gene unclear. Trimming shortened V by 1 base and J by 1 base, and 4 bases separated the two germline ends. Germline CDR1 SGHVS, CDR2 FNYEAQ. This CDR3 contains 13 residues. DNA of the CDR3: TGTGCCAGCAGCTTAGGAGGCCAAGAGACCCAGTACTTC. Protein product: CASSLGGQETQYF.

CDR3 in amino acids: CASSYGPVGGTEAFF. CDR3 sequence (DNA): TGTGCCAGCAGTTACGGACCCGTGGGGGGAACTGAAGCTTTCTTT. The chain uses TRBV6-5 and TRBJ1-1, with D possibly matching TRBD1 (5 bases). The germline V gene has CDR1 MNHEY and CDR2 SVGAGI. The CDR3 totals 15 residues. Trimming took 2 bases from V and 5 from J, leaving 15 bases between them.

This sequence joins TRBV6-5 and TRBJ2-5, with 7 bases aligning to TRBD2. Germline-derived CDR1 and CDR2 are MNHEY and SVGAGI. The trim removed 0 bases at V and 4 bases at J, leaving 5 bases unmatched. There are 15 residues in the CDR3. CDR3 DNA: TGTGCCAGCAGTTACTCTAGGGCGGGAGTAGAGACCCAGTACTTC. Its translation is CASSYSRAGVETQYF.